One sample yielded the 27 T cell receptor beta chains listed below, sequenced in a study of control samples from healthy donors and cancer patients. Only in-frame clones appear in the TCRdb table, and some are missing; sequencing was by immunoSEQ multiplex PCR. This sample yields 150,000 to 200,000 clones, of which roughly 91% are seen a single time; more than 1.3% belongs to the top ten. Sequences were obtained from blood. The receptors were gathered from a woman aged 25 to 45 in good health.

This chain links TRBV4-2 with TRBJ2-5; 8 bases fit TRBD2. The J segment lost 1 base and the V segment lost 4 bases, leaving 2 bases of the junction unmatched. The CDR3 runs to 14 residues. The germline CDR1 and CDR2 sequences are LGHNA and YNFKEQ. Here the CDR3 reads CASSPGTSQETQYF. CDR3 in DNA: TGTGCCAGCAGCCCCGGGACTAGCCAAGAGACCCAGTACTTC.

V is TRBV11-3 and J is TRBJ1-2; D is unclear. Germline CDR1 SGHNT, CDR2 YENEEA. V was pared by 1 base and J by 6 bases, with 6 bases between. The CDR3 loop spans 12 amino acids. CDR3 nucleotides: TGTGCCAGCAGCTTAGCGGGGAATGGCTACACCTTC. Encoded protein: CASSLAGNGYTF.

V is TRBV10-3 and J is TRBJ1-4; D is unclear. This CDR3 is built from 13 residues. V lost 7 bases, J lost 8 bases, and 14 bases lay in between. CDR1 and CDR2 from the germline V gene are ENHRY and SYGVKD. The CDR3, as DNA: TGTGCCATCAATAGACAACCGGGGGAAAAACTGTTTTTT. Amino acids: CAINRQPGEKLFF.

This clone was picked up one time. CDR3 region: CASSPGQGHTNEKLFF. In nucleotides, the CDR3 is TGCGCCAGCAGCCCGGGACAGGGCCACACTAATGAAAAACTGTTTTTT. The V and J genes are TRBV5-1 and TRBJ1-4; TRBD1 matches at 9 bases. Germline V gene sequence: CDR1 SGHRS, CDR2 YFSETQ. This CDR3 comprises 16 residues. With 4 bases clipped from V and 2 bases from J, the junction kept 6 bases outside the gene matches.

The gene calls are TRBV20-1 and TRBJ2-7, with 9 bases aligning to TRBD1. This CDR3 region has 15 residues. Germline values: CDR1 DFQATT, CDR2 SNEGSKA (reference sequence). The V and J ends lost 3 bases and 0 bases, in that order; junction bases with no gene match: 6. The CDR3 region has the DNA TGCAGTGCTAGTCCTAGGACAGGGGCCTCCTACGAGCAGTACTTC. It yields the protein CSASPRTGASYEQYF.

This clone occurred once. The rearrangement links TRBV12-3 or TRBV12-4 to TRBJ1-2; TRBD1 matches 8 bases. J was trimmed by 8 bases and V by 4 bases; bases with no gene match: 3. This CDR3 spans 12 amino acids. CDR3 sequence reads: CASSSGGAGYTF. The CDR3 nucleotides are TGTGCCAGCAGTTCAGGGGGCGCAGGCTACACCTTC.

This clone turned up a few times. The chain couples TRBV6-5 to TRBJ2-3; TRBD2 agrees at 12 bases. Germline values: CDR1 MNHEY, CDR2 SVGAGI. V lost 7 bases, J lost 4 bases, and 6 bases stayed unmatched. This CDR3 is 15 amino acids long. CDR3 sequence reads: CASTPLAGGSDTQYF. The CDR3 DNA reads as TGTGCCAGCACCCCACTAGCGGGGGGCTCAGATACGCAGTATTTT.

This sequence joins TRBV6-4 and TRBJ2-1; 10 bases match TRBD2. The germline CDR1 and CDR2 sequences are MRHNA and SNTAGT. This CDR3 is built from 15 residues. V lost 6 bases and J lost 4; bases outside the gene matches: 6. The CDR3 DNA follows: TGTGCCAGCAGCACCCTAGCGGGGGCTTACAATGAGCAGTTCTTC. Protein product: CASSTLAGAYNEQFF.

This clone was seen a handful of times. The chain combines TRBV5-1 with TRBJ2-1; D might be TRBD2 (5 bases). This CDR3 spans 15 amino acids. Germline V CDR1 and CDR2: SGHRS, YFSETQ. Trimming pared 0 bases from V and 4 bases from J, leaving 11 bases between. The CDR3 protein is CASSLVGAVYNEQFF. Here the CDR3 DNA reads TGCGCCAGCAGCTTGGTGGGAGCGGTATACAATGAGCAGTTCTTC.

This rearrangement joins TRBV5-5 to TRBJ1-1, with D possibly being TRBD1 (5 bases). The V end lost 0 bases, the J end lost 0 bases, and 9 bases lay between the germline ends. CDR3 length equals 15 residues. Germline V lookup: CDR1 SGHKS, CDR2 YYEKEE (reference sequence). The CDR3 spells CASSLGGTMNTEAFF. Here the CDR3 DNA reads TGTGCCAGCAGCTTGGGGGGGACCATGAACACTGAAGCTTTCTTT.

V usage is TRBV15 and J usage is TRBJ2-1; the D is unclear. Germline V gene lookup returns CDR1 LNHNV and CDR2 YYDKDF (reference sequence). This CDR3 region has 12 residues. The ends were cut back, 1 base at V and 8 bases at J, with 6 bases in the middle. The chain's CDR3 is CATSRAQYEQFF. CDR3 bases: TGTGCCACCAGCAGAGCCCAGTATGAGCAGTTCTTC.

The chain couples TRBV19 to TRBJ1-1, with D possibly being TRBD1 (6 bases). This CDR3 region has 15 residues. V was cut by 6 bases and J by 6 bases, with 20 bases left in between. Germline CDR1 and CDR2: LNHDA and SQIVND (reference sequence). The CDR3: CASRMGRGAVPEAFF. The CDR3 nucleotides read TGTGCCAGTAGGATGGGCAGGGGCGCGGTACCTGAAGCTTTCTTT.

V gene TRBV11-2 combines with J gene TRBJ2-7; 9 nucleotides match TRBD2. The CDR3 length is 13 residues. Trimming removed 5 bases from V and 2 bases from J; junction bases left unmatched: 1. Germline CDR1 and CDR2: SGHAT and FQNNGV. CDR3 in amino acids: CASSRGGAYEQYF. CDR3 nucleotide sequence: TGTGCCAGCAGCCGCGGGGGGGCCTACGAGCAGTACTTC.

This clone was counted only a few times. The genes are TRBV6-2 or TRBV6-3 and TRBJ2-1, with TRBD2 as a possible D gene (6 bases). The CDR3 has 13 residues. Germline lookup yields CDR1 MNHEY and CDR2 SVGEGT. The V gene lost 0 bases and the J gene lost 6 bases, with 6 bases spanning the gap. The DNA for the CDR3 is TGTGCCAGCAGTTACTCACTAGCCAATGAGCAGTTCTTC. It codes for CASSYSLANEQFF.

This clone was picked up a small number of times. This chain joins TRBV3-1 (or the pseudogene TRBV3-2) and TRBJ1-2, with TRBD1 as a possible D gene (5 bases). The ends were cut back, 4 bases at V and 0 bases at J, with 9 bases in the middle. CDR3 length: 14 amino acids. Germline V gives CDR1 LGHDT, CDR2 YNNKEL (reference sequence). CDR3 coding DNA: TGTGCCAGCAGCCTGGGACCCTCTAACTATGGCTACACCTTC. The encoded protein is CASSLGPSNYGYTF.

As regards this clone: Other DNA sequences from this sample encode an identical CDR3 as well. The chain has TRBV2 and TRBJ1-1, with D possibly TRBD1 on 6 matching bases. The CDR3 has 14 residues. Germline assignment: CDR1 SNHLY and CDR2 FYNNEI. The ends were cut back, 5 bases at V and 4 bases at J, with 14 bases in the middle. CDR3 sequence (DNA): TGTGCCAGCAGTCCCGACAGGTCGGGCACTGAAGCTTTCTTT. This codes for CASSPDRSGTEAFF.

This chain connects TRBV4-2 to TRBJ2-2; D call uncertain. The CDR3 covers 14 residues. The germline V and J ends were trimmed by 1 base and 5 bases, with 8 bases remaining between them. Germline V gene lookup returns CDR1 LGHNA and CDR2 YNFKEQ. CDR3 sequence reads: CASSQADITGELFF. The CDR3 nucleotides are TGTGCCAGCAGCCAAGCGGATATTACCGGGGAGCTGTTTTTT.

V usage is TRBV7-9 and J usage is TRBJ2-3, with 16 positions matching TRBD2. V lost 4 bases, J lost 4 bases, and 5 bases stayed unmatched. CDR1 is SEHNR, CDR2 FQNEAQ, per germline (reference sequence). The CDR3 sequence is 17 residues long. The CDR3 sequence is CASSSGTSGGAPDTQYF. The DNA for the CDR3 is TGTGCCAGCAGCTCCGGGACTAGCGGGGGGGCCCCAGATACGCAGTATTTT.

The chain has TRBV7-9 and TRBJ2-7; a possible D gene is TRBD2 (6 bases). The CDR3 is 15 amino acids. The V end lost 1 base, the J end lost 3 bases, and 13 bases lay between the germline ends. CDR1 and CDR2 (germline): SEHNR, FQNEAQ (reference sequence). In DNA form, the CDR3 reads TGTGCCAGCAGCTTAGTGGGCGGGGACCACTACGAGCAGTACTTC. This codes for CASSLVGGDHYEQYF. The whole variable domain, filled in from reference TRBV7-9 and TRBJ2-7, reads DTGVSQNPRHKITKRGQNVTFRCDPISEHNRLYWYRQTLGQGPEFLTYFQNEAQLEKSRLLSDRFSAERPKGSFSTLEIQRTEQGDSAMYLCASSLVGGDHYEQYFGPGTRLTVT.

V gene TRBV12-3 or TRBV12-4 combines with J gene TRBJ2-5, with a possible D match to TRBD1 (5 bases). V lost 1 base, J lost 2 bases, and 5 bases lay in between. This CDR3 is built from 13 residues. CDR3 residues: CASSLGTQETQYF. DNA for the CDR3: TGTGCCAGCAGTTTAGGGACACAAGAGACCCAGTACTTC.

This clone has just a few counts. CDR3 protein: CASSLSKGQGSYNEQFF. The CDR3 region has the DNA TGTGCCAGCAGCTTAAGTAAGGGACAGGGCTCCTACAATGAGCAGTTCTTC. The rearrangement uses TRBV7-3 and TRBJ2-1, with 9 bases fitting TRBD1. The CDR3 sequence is 17 residues long. V lost 1 base to trimming and J lost 0 bases; unmatched junction nucleotides: 4. The germline V gene has CDR1 SGHTA and CDR2 FQGTGA.

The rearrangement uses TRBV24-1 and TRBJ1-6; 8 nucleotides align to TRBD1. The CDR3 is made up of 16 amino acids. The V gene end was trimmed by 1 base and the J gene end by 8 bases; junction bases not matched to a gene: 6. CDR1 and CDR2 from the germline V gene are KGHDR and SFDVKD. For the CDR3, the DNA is TGTGCCACCAGTGATTTAAAAGAGACAGGGGATTCACCCCTCCACTTT. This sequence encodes CATSDLKETGDSPLHF.

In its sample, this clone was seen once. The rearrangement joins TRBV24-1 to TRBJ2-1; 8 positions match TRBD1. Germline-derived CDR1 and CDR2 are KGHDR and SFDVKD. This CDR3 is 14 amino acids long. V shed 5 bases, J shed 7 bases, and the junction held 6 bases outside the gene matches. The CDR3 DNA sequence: TGTGCCACCAGTGCCCACAGGGGGAGTAATGAGCAGTTCTTC. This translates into CATSAHRGSNEQFF.

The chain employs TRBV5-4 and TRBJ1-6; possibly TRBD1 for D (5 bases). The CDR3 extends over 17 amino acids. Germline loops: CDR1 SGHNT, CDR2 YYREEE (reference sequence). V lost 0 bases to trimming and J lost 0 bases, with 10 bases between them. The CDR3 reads CASSLGQLSSYNSPLHF. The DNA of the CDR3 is TGTGCCAGCAGCTTGGGACAGTTGAGCTCCTATAATTCACCCCTCCACTTT. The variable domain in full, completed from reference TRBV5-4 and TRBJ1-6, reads ETGVTQSPTHLIKTRGQQVTLRCSSQSGHNTVSWYQQALGQGPQFIFQYYREEENGRGNFPPRFSGLQFPNYSSELNVNALELDDSALYLCASSLGQLSSYNSPLHFGNGTRLTVT.

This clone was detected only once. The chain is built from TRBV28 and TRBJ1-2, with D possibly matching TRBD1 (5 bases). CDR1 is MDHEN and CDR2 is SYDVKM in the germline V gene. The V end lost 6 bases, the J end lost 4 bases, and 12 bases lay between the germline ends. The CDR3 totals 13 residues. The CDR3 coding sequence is TGTGCCAGCAGCTTTGGACAAACCTATGGCTACACCTTC. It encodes CASSFGQTYGYTF.

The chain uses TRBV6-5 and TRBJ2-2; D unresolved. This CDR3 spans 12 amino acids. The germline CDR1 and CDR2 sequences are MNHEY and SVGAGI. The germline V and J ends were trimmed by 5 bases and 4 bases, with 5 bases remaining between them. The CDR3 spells CASSSPTGELFF. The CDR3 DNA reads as TGTGCCAGCAGTAGTCCCACCGGGGAGCTGTTTTTT.

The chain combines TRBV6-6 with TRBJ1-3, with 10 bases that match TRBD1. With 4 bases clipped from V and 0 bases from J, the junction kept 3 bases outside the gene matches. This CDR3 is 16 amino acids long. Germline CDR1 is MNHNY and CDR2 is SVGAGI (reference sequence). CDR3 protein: CASSSGTGDSGNTIYF. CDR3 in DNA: TGTGCCAGCAGTTCCGGGACAGGGGACTCTGGAAACACCATATATTTT.